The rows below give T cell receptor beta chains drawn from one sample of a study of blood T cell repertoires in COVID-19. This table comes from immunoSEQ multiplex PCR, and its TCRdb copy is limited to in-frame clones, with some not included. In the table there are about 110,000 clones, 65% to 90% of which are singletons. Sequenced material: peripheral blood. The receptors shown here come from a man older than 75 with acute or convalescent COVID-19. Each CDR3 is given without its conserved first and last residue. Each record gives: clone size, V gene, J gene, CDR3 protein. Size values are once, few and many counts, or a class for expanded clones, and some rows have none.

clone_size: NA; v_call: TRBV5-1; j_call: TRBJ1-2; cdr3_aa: ASSALTGFGYGYT
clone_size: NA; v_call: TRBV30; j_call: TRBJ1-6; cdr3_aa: AWTARQGGNSPLH
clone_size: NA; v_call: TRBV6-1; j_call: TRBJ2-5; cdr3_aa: ASSEWGETQY
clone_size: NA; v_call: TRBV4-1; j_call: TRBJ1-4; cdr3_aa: ASSQPDREPLKLF
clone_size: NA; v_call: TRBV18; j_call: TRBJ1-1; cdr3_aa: ASSPPGGQGTEAF
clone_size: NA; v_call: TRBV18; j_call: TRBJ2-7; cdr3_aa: ASWSGQGVEEQY
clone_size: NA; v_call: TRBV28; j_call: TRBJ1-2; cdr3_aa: ASSLGRAGYT
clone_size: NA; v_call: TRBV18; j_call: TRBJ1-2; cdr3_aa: ASSPEKGTGYT
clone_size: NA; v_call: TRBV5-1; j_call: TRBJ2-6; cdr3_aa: ASTGEGPSVLT
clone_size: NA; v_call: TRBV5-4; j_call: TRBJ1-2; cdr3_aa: ASSLDRLDGYT
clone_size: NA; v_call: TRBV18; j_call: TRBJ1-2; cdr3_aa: ASSPRQGALYGYT
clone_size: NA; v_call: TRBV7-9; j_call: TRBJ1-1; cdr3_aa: ASLEGAFRNTEAF
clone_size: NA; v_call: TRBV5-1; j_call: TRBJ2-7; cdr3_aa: ASSLSGTGVEQY
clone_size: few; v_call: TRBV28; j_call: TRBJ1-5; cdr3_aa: ASSIQGKPQH
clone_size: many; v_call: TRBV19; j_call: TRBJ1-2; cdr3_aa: ASSITGQGLYGYT
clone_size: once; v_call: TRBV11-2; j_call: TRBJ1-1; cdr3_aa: ASSPPTVVYTEAF
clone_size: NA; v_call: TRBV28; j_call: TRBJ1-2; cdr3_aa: ASSLTGQIRRYT
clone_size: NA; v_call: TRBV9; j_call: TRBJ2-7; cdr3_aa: ASSVGPGETYEQY
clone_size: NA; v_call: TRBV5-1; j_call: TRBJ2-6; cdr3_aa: ASSLGGSSGANVLT
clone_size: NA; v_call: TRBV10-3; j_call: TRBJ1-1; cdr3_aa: AISEQASAMNTEAF
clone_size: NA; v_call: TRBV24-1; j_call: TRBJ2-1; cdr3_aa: ATSDSGTGNNEQF
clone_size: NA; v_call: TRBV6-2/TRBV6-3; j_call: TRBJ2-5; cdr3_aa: ASSYRGGQETQY
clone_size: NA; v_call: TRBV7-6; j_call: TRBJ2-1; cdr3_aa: ASSLSIRGTSGSNEQF
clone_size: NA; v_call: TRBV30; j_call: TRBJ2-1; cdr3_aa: AWTDRGQGEQF
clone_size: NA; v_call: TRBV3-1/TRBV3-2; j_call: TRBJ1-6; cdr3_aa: ASSFGQYNSPLH
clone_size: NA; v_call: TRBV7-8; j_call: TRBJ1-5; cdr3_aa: ASSSSTDRRFLGNQPQH
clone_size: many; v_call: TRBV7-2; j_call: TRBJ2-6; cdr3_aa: ASSLASGGGANVLT
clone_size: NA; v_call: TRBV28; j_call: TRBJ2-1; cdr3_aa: ASSLLAAYNEQF
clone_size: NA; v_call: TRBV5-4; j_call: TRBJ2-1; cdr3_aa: ASSPAQGARYNEQF
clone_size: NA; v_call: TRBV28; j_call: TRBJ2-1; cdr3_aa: ASSPTGQQYNEQF
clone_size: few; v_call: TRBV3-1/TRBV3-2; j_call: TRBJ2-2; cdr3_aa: ASSQDWGVELF
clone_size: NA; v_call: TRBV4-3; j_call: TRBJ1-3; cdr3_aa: ASSQAVPSSGNTIY
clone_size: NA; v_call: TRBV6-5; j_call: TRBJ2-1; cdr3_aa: AITTSPKGGEQF
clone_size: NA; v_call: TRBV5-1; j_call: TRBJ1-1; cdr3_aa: ASSLQTGPNTEAF
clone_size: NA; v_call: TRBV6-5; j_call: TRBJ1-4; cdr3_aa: ASRRGTGVEKLF
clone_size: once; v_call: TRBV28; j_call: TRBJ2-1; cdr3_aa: ASSFFQEVYNEQF
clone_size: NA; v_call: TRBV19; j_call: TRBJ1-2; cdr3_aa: ASSIFRGNYGYT
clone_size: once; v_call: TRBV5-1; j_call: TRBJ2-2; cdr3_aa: ASSGLAANTGELF
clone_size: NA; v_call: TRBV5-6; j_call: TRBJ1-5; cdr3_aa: ASSLSLNQPQH
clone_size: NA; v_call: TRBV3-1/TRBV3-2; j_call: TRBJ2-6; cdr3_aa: ASRQGTSSGANVLT
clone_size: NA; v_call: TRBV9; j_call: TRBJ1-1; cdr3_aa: ASSAQTGVNTEAF
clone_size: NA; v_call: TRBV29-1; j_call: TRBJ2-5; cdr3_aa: SVETGGDYQYQETQY
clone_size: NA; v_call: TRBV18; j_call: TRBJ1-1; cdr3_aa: ASSPSGNTEAF
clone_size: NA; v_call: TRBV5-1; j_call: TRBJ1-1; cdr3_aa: ASSLDPGTGMNTEAF
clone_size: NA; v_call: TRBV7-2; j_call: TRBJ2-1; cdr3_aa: ASSLFGLDYNEQF
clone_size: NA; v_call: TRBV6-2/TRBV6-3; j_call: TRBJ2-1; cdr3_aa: ASSYSPAGAYNEQF
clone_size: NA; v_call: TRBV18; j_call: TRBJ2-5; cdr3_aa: ASSPRLAGGSQETQY
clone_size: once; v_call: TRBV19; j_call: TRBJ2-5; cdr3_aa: ASSSRDRGVGRQETQY
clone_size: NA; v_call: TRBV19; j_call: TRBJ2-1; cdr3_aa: ASQEDSYNEQF
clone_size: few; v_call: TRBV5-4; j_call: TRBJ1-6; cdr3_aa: ASSLEGQLNSPLH
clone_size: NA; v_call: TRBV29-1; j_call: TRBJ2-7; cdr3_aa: SVEDQVYEQY
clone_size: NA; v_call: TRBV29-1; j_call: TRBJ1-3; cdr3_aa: SFQGAGNTIY
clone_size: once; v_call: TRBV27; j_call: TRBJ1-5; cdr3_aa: ASRTGWQPQH
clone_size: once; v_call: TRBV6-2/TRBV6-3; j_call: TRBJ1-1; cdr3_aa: ASSAGTEAF
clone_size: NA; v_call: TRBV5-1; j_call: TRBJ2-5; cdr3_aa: ASSLTPPETQY
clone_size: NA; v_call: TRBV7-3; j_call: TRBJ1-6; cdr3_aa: ASSFGQHNSPLH
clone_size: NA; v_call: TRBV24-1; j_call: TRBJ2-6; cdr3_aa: ATSRAGANVLT
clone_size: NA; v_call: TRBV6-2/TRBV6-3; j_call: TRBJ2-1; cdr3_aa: ASSPLGRNNEQF
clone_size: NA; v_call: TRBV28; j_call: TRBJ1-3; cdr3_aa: ASGLQGGKNTIY